Each of the 32 T cell receptor beta chains below was sequenced from the same sample in a study of response to subunit inactivated influenza vaccine. TCRdb re-called the RT-PCR reads with MiXCR, one entry per CDR3 protein. The table has more than 600,000 distinct CDR3 sequences, about a fifth seen once. This specimen was PBMCs from blood, taken 5 days after vaccination. Receptors were obtained from a man in his forties or fifties who received an inactivated influenza vaccine.

This clonotype has only a few counts. This CDR3 is CASSSLRGYHYGYTF. In nucleotides, the CDR3 is TGTGCCAGCAGCTCCCTCCGGGGTTACCACTATGGCTACACCTTC. The rearrangement uses TRBV25-1 and TRBJ1-2; D gene ambiguous. CDR3 length equals 15 residues. CDR1 MGHDK and CDR2 SYGVNS come from the germline V gene. V was cut by 6 bases and J by 3 bases, with 17 bases left in between.

The gene calls are TRBV20-1 and TRBJ2-1, with a tentative D call TRBD2 (6 bases). Germline V gives CDR1 DFQATT, CDR2 SNEGSKA (reference sequence). V was cut by 4 bases and J by 4 bases, with 14 bases left in between. The CDR3 loop spans 14 amino acids. The chain's CDR3 is CSAKIASEYNEQFF. The CDR3 coding sequence is TGCAGTGCTAAGATTGCTAGCGAGTACAATGAGCAGTTCTTC.

The rearrangement joins TRBV30 to TRBJ2-1, with 7 bases matching TRBD2. V dropped 0 bases and J dropped 10; count of bases not matched to a gene: 3. Germline CDR1 and CDR2: GTSNPN and SVGIG (reference sequence). The CDR3 spans 12 residues. The CDR3 sequence is CAWSVGGIEQFF. CDR3 bases: TGTGCCTGGAGTGTCGGGGGGATAGAGCAGTTCTTC.

This clonotype came up a few times. The chain links TRBV29-1 to TRBJ2-7, with unresolved D. The germline V gene has CDR1 SQVTM and CDR2 ANQGSEA. V was cut by 3 bases and J by 6 bases, with 15 bases left in between. This CDR3 is built from 13 residues. For the CDR3, the DNA is TGCAGCGTTGATCTCGGAGAACCTATCGAGCAGTACTTC. Its translation is CSVDLGEPIEQYF.

Details on this clonotype: One end of the junction varies from germline; a read error may be responsible. V usage is TRBV9 and J usage is TRBJ2-7; 7 nucleotides match TRBD1. This CDR3 region has 17 residues. CDR1 and CDR2 from the germline V gene are SGDLS and YYNGEE. The CDR3 DNA is TGTGCCAGCAGCGTAGAGGATGGACAGGTCTCCTCCCACGAGCAGTACTTC. Encoded protein: CASSVEDGQVSSHEQYF.

The rearrangement links TRBV12-3 or TRBV12-4 to TRBJ1-6, with TRBD1 identical over 10 bases. V lost 4 bases to trimming and J lost 10 bases; unmatched junction nucleotides: 10. CDR3 length: 16 amino acids. The CDR3, as DNA: TGTGCCAGCAGTTCCACCTGGACAGGGGGGCAGTCACCCCTCCACTTT. Its protein product is CASSSTWTGGQSPLHF.

The chain carries TRBV6-5 and TRBJ1-5, with 7 bases matching TRBD1. Germline values: CDR1 MNHEY, CDR2 SVGAGI. With V trimmed by 0 bases and J by 5 bases, 10 bases remained unmatched. There are 17 residues in the CDR3. CDR3 sequence (DNA): TGTGCCAGCAGTTACTCCTCCAAGACAGGGACACATCAGCCCCAGCATTTT. Protein: CASSYSSKTGTHQPQHF.

The chain combines TRBV20-1 with TRBJ1-1, with D maybe TRBD1 (5 bases). In germline, CDR1 is DFQATT, CDR2 SNEGSKA (reference sequence). The CDR3 consists of 12 residues. V lost 5 bases and J 5 bases, leaving 12 bases between the germline ends. The CDR3 loop is CSAQPGGTEAFF. CDR3 nucleotides: TGCAGTGCTCAACCGGGGGGGACTGAAGCTTTCTTT.

The chain recombines TRBV4-1 with TRBJ1-5; D is undetermined. Germline CDR1 and CDR2: MGHRA and YSYEKL. V lost 1 base and J lost 0, with 4 bases in between. CDR3 length equals 14 residues. The DNA of the CDR3 is TGCGCCAGCAGCCAAGTGATTAGCAATCAGCCCCAGCATTTT. This codes for CASSQVISNQPQHF.

V is TRBV20-1 and J is TRBJ1-5, with D unresolved. V shed 6 bases and J shed 2 bases, with 8 bases lying between them. This CDR3 has 12 residues. Germline CDR1 DFQATT, CDR2 SNEGSKA (reference sequence). CDR3 in amino acids: CSAIDGNQPQHF. The CDR3 DNA is TGCAGTGCCATAGACGGCAATCAGCCCCAGCATTTT.

Ten or more counts support this clonotype. The V call is TRBV20-1, the J call TRBJ2-5, with D hard to call. CDR1 DFQATT and CDR2 SNEGSKA come from the germline V gene (reference sequence). Trimming cost V 5 bases and J 2 bases, with 15 bases left between them. The CDR3 covers 14 residues. The CDR3: CSARRHGSQETQYF. The DNA for the CDR3 is TGCAGTGCTCGACGGCACGGATCACAAGAGACCCAGTACTTC.

This clonotype was observed a few times. This chain uses TRBV4-2 with TRBJ2-1; 10 nucleotides match TRBD2. Trimming cost V 0 bases and J 4 bases; bases outside gene matches: 12. The CDR3 has 19 residues. Germline V gene sequence: CDR1 LGHNA, CDR2 YNFKEQ. The CDR3 spells CASSQDKPSGLATYNEQFF. The CDR3 DNA follows: TGTGCCAGCAGCCAAGATAAGCCGTCGGGACTAGCGACTTACAATGAGCAGTTCTTC.

There are a few counts of this clonotype. This sequence joins TRBV24-1 and TRBJ2-7; TRBD1 matches at 11 bases. Per the germline V gene, CDR1 is KGHDR and CDR2 is SFDVKD. With 4 bases clipped from V and 6 bases from J, the junction kept 4 bases outside the gene matches. This CDR3 contains 14 residues. CDR3 sequence reads: CATSESGTGGEQYF. DNA for the CDR3: TGTGCCACCAGTGAATCTGGGACAGGGGGCGAGCAGTACTTC.

CDR3 in DNA: TGCAGCGCTAAGGGCAGGGCGAACACCGGGGAGCTGTTTTTT. Amino acids: CSAKGRANTGELFF. The chain combines TRBV29-1 with TRBJ2-2; perhaps TRBD1 as D (5 bases). CDR3 size: 14 residues. Germline loops: CDR1 SQVTM, CDR2 ANQGSEA. Trimming cost V 7 bases and J 0 bases, with 12 bases left between them.

This clonotype was detected a few times. This chain connects TRBV28 to TRBJ2-7, with unresolved D. The CDR3 is 14 amino acids. V lost 6 bases to trimming and J lost 0 bases, with 12 bases between them. CDR1 and CDR2 from the germline V gene are MDHEN and SYDVKM. The CDR3 region has the DNA TGTGCCAGCAGCGGTCCCAAGAGCTCCTACGAGCAGTACTTC. This gives the protein CASSGPKSSYEQYF. The full variable domain, in which reference TRBV28 and TRBJ2-7 provide the parts outside the CDR3, is DVKVTQSSRYLVKRTGEKVFLECVQDMDHENMFWYRQDPGLGLRLIYFSYDVKMKEKGDIPEGYSVSREKKERFSLILESASTNQTSMYLCASSGPKSSYEQYFGPGTRLTVT.

This clonotype was seen a few times. The gene calls are TRBV7-9 and TRBJ2-7; 11 bases are a match to TRBD1. This CDR3 is 16 amino acids long. Germline CDR1 is SEHNR and CDR2 is FQNEAQ (reference sequence). V shed 3 bases, J shed 3 bases, and the junction held 7 bases outside the gene matches. The CDR3 sequence: CASSLARGTGGYEQYF. CDR3 coding DNA: TGTGCCAGCAGCTTGGCCCGCGGGACAGGGGGCTACGAGCAGTACTTC.

The chain has TRBV28 and TRBJ1-2, with D possibly matching TRBD1 (5 bases). Germline V gene sequence: CDR1 MDHEN, CDR2 SYDVKM. V lost 5 bases, J lost 7 bases, and 11 bases lay in between. The CDR3 sequence is 12 residues long. The CDR3 loop is CASSPLGAGYTF. Written as DNA, the CDR3 is TGTGCCAGCAGTCCCCTAGGGGCTGGCTACACCTTC.

The chain uses TRBV7-2 and TRBJ1-1, with no clear D. CDR3 length equals 13 residues. The V and J ends lost 3 bases and 5 bases respectively, with 10 bases between them. Germline values: CDR1 SGHTA, CDR2 FQGNSA. The CDR3 here is CASSLPPGTEAFF. The CDR3 nucleotides are TGTGCCAGCAGCTTGCCGCCGGGGACTGAAGCTTTCTTT.

The J gene is TRBJ2-7, the V gene TRBV4-2; D perhaps matches TRBD2 (5 bases). Trimming left V 0 bases short and J 5 bases short, with 8 bases between. The CDR3 totals 13 residues. Germline CDR1 and CDR2: LGHNA and YNFKEQ. The CDR3 bases are TGTGCCAGCAGCCAAGATACCGGGGACGAGCAGTACTTC. It encodes CASSQDTGDEQYF.

This clonotype occurred a few times. The gene calls are TRBV12-3 or TRBV12-4 and TRBJ2-1; D assignment may be TRBD1 or TRBD2 (6 bases each). CDR3 size: 12 residues. Trimming removed 3 bases from V and 9 bases from J, with 9 bases in between. This CDR3 is CASSFGGPEQFF. The DNA for the CDR3 is TGTGCCAGCAGTTTCGGGGGCCCTGAGCAGTTCTTC.

The rearrangement links TRBV6-2 or TRBV6-3 to TRBJ2-3, with 11 bases matching TRBD2. The CDR3 has 17 amino acids. The junction had 10 bases not matched to a gene; V was cut back by 6 bases and J by 2 bases. Looked up from germline, CDR1 is MNHEY and CDR2 is SVGEGT. CDR3 sequence reads: CASRTRLAGSLTDTQYF. CDR3 in DNA: TGTGCCAGCAGAACCCGACTAGCGGGGTCCCTCACAGATACGCAGTATTTT.

This clonotype was found many times. CDR3 coding DNA: TGTGCCAGCAGCTTAACAGGGGGGCGTCAGCCCCAGCATTTT. It specifies CASSLTGGRQPQHF. The chain carries TRBV7-2 and TRBJ1-5, with 8 bases fitting TRBD1. Unmatched junction bases numbered 3, after V lost 2 bases and J lost 6 bases. The CDR3 totals 14 residues. The germline V gene has CDR1 SGHTA and CDR2 FQGNSA. Full variable domain (rest looked up from reference TRBV7-2 and TRBJ1-5): GAGVSQSPSNKVTEKGKDVELRCDPISGHTALYWYRQSLGQGLEFLIYFQGNSAPDKSGLPSDRFSAERTGGSVSTLTIQRTQQEDSAVYLCASSLTGGRQPQHFGDGTRLSIL.

J is TRBJ1-5 and V is TRBV20-1; D is ambiguous. Germline lookup yields CDR1 DFQATT and CDR2 SNEGSKA (reference sequence). CDR3 length: 15 amino acids. The ends were cut back, 0 bases at V and 4 bases at J, with 13 bases in the middle. CDR3 region: CSARDLGSGNQPQHF. For the CDR3, the DNA is TGCAGTGCTAGAGATCTGGGGTCCGGGAATCAGCCCCAGCATTTT.

This clonotype was picked up many times. The rearrangement uses TRBV20-1 and TRBJ2-7; 9 bases are a match to TRBD2. The CDR3 is 15 amino acids. Looked up from germline, CDR1 is DFQATT and CDR2 is SNEGSKA (reference sequence). Trimming cost V 0 bases and J 1 base; bases outside gene matches: 4. CDR3 sequence (DNA): TGCAGTGCTAGAGATGGACTAGCGCCTTCCTACGAGCAGTACTTC. It specifies CSARDGLAPSYEQYF.

In this sample, this clonotype turned up a few times. The rearrangement uses TRBV7-9 and TRBJ1-1; TRBD1 matches 7 bases. V lost 5 bases to trimming and J lost 4 bases; unmatched junction nucleotides: 7. The CDR3 runs 14 residues. CDR1 SEHNR and CDR2 FQNEAQ come from the germline V gene (reference sequence). CDR3 nucleotides: TGTGCCAGCAGCCGACAGGGTTCAGGCACTGAAGCTTTCTTT. It encodes CASSRQGSGTEAFF.

This chain links TRBV6-1 with TRBJ2-1; TRBD2 agrees at 14 bases. This CDR3 has 19 residues. Germline V gives CDR1 MNHNS, CDR2 SASEGT. J was trimmed by 1 base and V by 7 bases; bases with no gene match: 12. The CDR3 is CASIPVRTSGGLSYNEQFF. CDR3 nucleotide sequence: TGTGCCAGCATCCCCGTAAGGACTAGCGGGGGGTTGTCCTACAATGAGCAGTTCTTC.

This clonotype was detected once. The gene calls are TRBV20-1 and TRBJ2-7; TRBD1 or TRBD2 may be the D gene (5 bases each). The germline V and J ends were trimmed by 6 bases and 3 bases, with 12 bases remaining between them. The CDR3 runs 12 residues. CDR1 is DFQATT, CDR2 SNEGSKA, per germline (reference sequence). CDR3 nucleotide sequence: TGCAGTGCCCCGGGACCCTTCTACGAGCAGTACTTC. Amino acids: CSAPGPFYEQYF.

The chain uses TRBV10-3 and TRBJ2-7; 10 bases are a match to TRBD1. V lost 6 bases and J lost 2; bases outside the gene matches: 7. Per the germline V gene, CDR1 is ENHRY and CDR2 is SYGVKD. The CDR3 length is 15 residues. CDR3 DNA sequence: TGTGCCATCAGGTCCGGGACAGGGGCCCCCTACGAGCAGTACTTC. Translated, it gives CAIRSGTGAPYEQYF.

The chain links TRBV6-1 to TRBJ2-1; the D gene is possibly TRBD1 (6 bases). This CDR3 is 14 amino acids long. Looked up from germline, CDR1 is MNHNS and CDR2 is SASEGT. The V end lost 6 bases, the J end lost 9 bases, and 18 bases lay between the germline ends. CDR3 loop: CASRRGGRGREQFF. CDR3 sequence (DNA): TGTGCCAGCAGAAGAGGGGGTAGGGGCCGTGAGCAGTTCTTC.

The genes are TRBV6-1 and TRBJ2-2; the match to TRBD2 covers 13 bases. The V gene end was trimmed by 6 bases and the J gene end by 7 bases; junction bases not matched to a gene: 8. CDR1 and CDR2 from the germline V gene are MNHNS and SASEGT. This CDR3 spans 16 amino acids. The CDR3 DNA reads TGTGCCAGCAGCGGACTAGCGGGAGTAAGGGTCGGGGAGCTGTTTTTT. Its protein product is CASSGLAGVRVGELFF.

This clonotype was detected ten times or more. The V gene is TRBV24-1, the J gene TRBJ2-1, with 10 bases aligning to TRBD2. This CDR3 is 17 amino acids long. Germline V CDR1 and CDR2: KGHDR, SFDVKD. Trimming at V came to 5 bases and at J to 4 bases, leaving 10 bases not matched to a gene. The CDR3 coding sequence is TGTGCCACCAGTGCCCCATCAGCGGGAGGGAGGTACAATGAGCAGTTCTTC. Translated, it gives CATSAPSAGGRYNEQFF.

This clonotype has just a few counts. The chain uses TRBV9 and TRBJ2-7; TRBD2 matches at 10 bases. CDR1 is SGDLS and CDR2 is YYNGEE in the germline V gene. The CDR3 loop spans 14 amino acids. Trimming cost V 3 bases and J 1 base; bases outside gene matches: 1. The CDR3 DNA reads TGTGCCAGCAGCGCGACTAGCGGGTCCTACGAGCAGTACTTC. This codes for CASSATSGSYEQYF. Using reference TRBV9 and TRBJ2-7 for the parts outside the CDR3, the full variable domain is DSGVTQTPKHLITATGQRVTLRCSPRSGDLSVYWYQQSLDQGLQFLIQYYNGEERAKGNILERFSAQQFPDLHSELNLSSLELGDSALYFCASSATSGSYEQYFGPGTRLTVT.